This T cell receptor (beta chain) derives from a study of T cell changes during pregnancy in multiple sclerosis. This clone was detected only a few times. The data were produced by immunoSEQ multiplex PCR, yet TCRdb's version contains in-frame clones alone and is incomplete. The data show 26,000 or so clones, 88% seen once. Germline V gene lookup returns CDR1 MNHNS and CDR2 SASEGT. The CDR3 spans 13 residues. The ends were cut back, 1 base at V and 13 bases at J, with 16 bases in the middle. The material sequenced was CD8+ T cells from peripheral blood mononuclear cells, taken in the second trimester of pregnancy. The TCR comes from a female donor with multiple sclerosis, enrolled in a pregnancy study. The chain is built from TRBV6-1 and TRBJ2-5, with D possibly TRBD2 on 6 matching bases. This chain's CDR3 is CASSEGETSIWYF. The CDR3, as DNA: TGTGCCAGCAGTGAAGGGGAGACTAGTATCTGGTACTTC.